The 8 T cell receptor beta chains reported below all come from one sample, sequenced in a study of T cells after yellow fever vaccination. TCRdb reprocessed the 5' RACE reads via MiXCR and lists one record per CDR3 protein. The sample has about 340,000 distinct CDR3 sequences, approximately 4% seen once; the top ten hold roughly 24%. The starting material was PBMCs, obtained 5 days after the yellow fever booster vaccination. These receptors were obtained from a man aged 18 to 29 who received the YFV17D yellow fever vaccine.

The genes are TRBV5-1 and TRBJ2-3, with TRBD2 matching 10 bases. In germline, CDR1 is SGHRS, CDR2 YFSETQ. The length of the CDR3 is 16 residues. The J segment lost 5 bases and the V segment lost 6 bases, leaving 12 bases of the junction unmatched. The CDR3 protein is CASTGWASGGEDTQYF. The CDR3 DNA sequence: TGCGCCAGCACGGGTTGGGCTAGCGGGGGTGAAGATACGCAGTATTTT.

V and J are TRBV24-1 and TRBJ1-1; the D is unclear. Germline V gene data show CDR1 as KGHDR and CDR2 as SFDVKD. The CDR3 covers 14 residues. The V and J ends lost 4 bases and 11 bases respectively, with 19 bases between them. CDR3 in DNA: TGTGCCACCAGTGACGAGTGGGAGAACCGAGGGGCTTTCTTT. Protein product: CATSDEWENRGAFF.

This chain joins TRBV5-1 and TRBJ1-6; TRBD1 matches at 8 bases. Germline V CDR1 and CDR2: SGHRS, YFSETQ. CDR3 size: 14 residues. J lost 7 bases, V lost 4 bases, and 4 bases had no gene match. The CDR3 bases are TGCGCCAGCAGCCAGGACAGGGAGAATTCACCCCTCCACTTT. Protein sequence: CASSQDRENSPLHF.

This clonotype has more than one count but fewer than ten. V and J are TRBV29-1 and TRBJ1-4; D perhaps matches TRBD1 (5 bases). Germline V gene sequence: CDR1 SQVTM, CDR2 ANQGSEA. The ends were cut back, 4 bases at V and 6 bases at J, with 12 bases in the middle. The CDR3 is made up of 13 amino acids. CDR3 residues: CSVAPGTYEKLFF. The CDR3 DNA follows: TGCAGCGTTGCTCCGGGGACCTATGAAAAACTGTTTTTT.

This clonotype was seen a handful of times. This chain uses TRBV29-1 with TRBJ2-7; 13 bases map to TRBD2. Trimming cost V 6 bases and J 3 bases; bases outside gene matches: 8. Germline assignment: CDR1 SQVTM and CDR2 ANQGSEA. This CDR3 contains 15 residues. The CDR3 loop reads CSVGTSGERGYEQYF. Here the CDR3 DNA reads TGCAGCGTAGGGACTAGCGGGGAGCGAGGCTACGAGCAGTACTTC.

This clonotype was counted between two and nine times. The gene calls are TRBV24-1 and TRBJ2-1; D is undetermined. Germline V CDR1 and CDR2: KGHDR, SFDVKD. The length of the CDR3 is 15 residues. Trimming shortened V by 3 bases and J by 5 bases, and 13 bases separated the two germline ends. CDR3 sequence reads: CATSDPASGHNEQFF. The CDR3 region has the DNA TGTGCCACCAGTGATCCTGCTTCGGGCCACAATGAGCAGTTCTTC.

This clonotype was picked up a small number of times. The rearrangement links TRBV18 to TRBJ2-1, with D perhaps matching TRBD1 (6 bases). The CDR3 is made up of 15 amino acids. CDR1 and CDR2 (germline): KGHSH, LQKENI. Trimming shortened V by 2 bases and J by 2 bases, and 10 bases separated the two germline ends. The CDR3 region has the DNA TGTGCCAGCTCACCAGGGCAGGGGACCTACAATGAGCAGTTCTTC. Translating gives CASSPGQGTYNEQFF.

Many counts were recorded for this clonotype. V is TRBV12-3 or TRBV12-4 and J is TRBJ1-2, with unresolved D. CDR3 length: 14 amino acids. Trimming cost V 7 bases and J 2 bases, with 14 bases left between them. The DNA of the CDR3 is TGTGCCAGCACCAACATGGGGAGCAACTATGGCTACACCTTC. Its translation is CASTNMGSNYGYTF.